This T cell receptor beta chain was identified in a study of shared clonotypes between healthy human individuals. This clone was observed once. The antigen remains undetermined. The assay was immunoSEQ multiplex PCR, and TCRdb's table has in-frame clones only and misses some. The sample has approximately 2.3 million clones, more than 85% seen once. Whole-study findings and limits: Depth of sequencing was expected to influence donor clonotype sharing. Compared with clonotypes that all four donors shared, non-shared clonotypes had lower generation probabilities.

The V and J ends lost 5 bases and 3 bases respectively, with 14 bases between them. Germline-derived CDR1 and CDR2 are MNHEY and SMNVEV (reference sequence). The CDR3 spans 14 residues. This TCR came from a man between 18 and 29 years old in good health. Some clones in this sample may be carry-over from other donors' samples. The chain carries TRBV27 and TRBJ2-7; D is possibly TRBD2 (7 bases). Sequences were obtained from naive CD4+ T cells from PBMCs. Subset in this sample: CD45RA+ positively selected. The CDR3 coding sequence is TGTGCCAGCAGTCCCCGGGGAGGGGGCTACGAGCAGTACTTC. Protein product: CASSPRGGGYEQYF.